A single sample gave rise to the 7 T cell receptor beta chains below, sequenced in a study of Graves' ophthalmopathy and Graves' hyperthyroidism. As the template, RNA transcripts were used to amplify TCR beta CDR3 regions. Second-round multiplex PCR came after a first-round RT-PCR that employed HTBI primers. TCRdb recomputed calls from the multiplex PCR reads with MiXCR, one row per CDR3 protein. Of 500,000 to 800,000 distinct CDR3 sequences in the sample, about two fifths were seen once. Material for sequencing was peripheral blood. The receptors originated from an adult man with Graves' ophthalmopathy.

In this sample, this clonotype turned up a few times. A clone one base away is much larger, so this may be a read error. The V and J genes are TRBV20-1 and TRBJ2-7; 9 nucleotides agree with TRBD1. CDR3 length: 12 residues. Germline V gives CDR1 DFQATT, CDR2 SNEGSKA (reference sequence). V lost 5 bases and J lost 3; bases outside the gene matches: 2. The CDR3, as DNA: TGCAGTGCTTGGGACAGGGACTACGAGCAGTACTTC. This sequence encodes CSAWDRDYEQYF.

This clonotype was picked up many times. The rearrangement joins TRBV10-3 to TRBJ1-2; D is possibly TRBD1 (5 bases). Trimming took 11 bases from V and 2 from J, leaving 18 bases between them. The CDR3 has 14 amino acids. The V gene's germline CDR1 is ENHRY and CDR2 SYGVKD. For the CDR3, the DNA is TGTGCCGTAAGCCGGGACGGAGAAAACTATGGCTACACCTTC. Its protein product is CAVSRDGENYGYTF.

In this sample, this clonotype turned up a few times. The chain combines TRBV30 with TRBJ2-6; no clear D. The length of the CDR3 is 15 residues. Trimming left V 5 bases short and J 0 bases short, with 11 bases between. The germline V gene encodes CDR1 GTSNPN and CDR2 SVGIG (reference sequence). This CDR3 is CAWDIGTSGANVLTF. For the CDR3, the DNA is TGTGCCTGGGACATTGGAACCTCTGGGGCCAACGTCCTGACTTTC.

This clonotype was seen ten or more times. The chain carries TRBV20-1 and TRBJ2-5; 7 bases line up with TRBD2. In germline, CDR1 is DFQATT, CDR2 SNEGSKA (reference sequence). With 3 bases clipped from V and 5 bases from J, the junction kept 6 bases outside the gene matches. This CDR3 has 13 residues. CDR3 protein: CSASRGSRETQYF. The CDR3 DNA reads as TGCAGTGCTAGTCGCGGGAGCCGGGAGACCCAGTACTTC.

The gene calls are TRBV10-3 and TRBJ2-7, with D possibly TRBD2 on 6 matching bases. Trimming took off 6 bases at V and 1 base at J, with 10 bases between the two ends. CDR3 length: 13 residues. Per germline, CDR1 ENHRY and CDR2 SYGVKD. The CDR3 sequence: CAIRTGRSYEQYF. In DNA, the CDR3 is TGTGCCATCAGGACCGGGAGATCCTACGAGCAGTACTTC.

This clonotype was seen repeatedly, ten times or more. The chain uses TRBV20-1 and TRBJ1-5, with D possibly TRBD1 on 6 matching bases. This CDR3 is built from 13 residues. V dropped 5 bases and J dropped 3 bases, with 11 bases sitting between them. The germline V gene has CDR1 DFQATT and CDR2 SNEGSKA (reference sequence). The CDR3 DNA follows: TGCAGTGCTCAGGACAGAAACAATCAGCCCCAGCATTTT. Translated: CSAQDRNNQPQHF.

In this sample, this clonotype turned up a few times. This sequence joins TRBV15 and TRBJ1-5, with D tentatively TRBD1 (5 bases). The CDR3 sequence is 15 residues long. Germline V gene lookup returns CDR1 LNHNV and CDR2 YYDKDF (reference sequence). V was trimmed by 4 bases and J by 11 bases, leaving 21 bases between them. The CDR3 loop is CATSTGGGTQETQHF. The CDR3 DNA follows: TGTGCCACCAGCACGGGCGGGGGGACCCAAGAGACCCAGCATTTT.